These 13 T cell receptor beta chains were all obtained from the same sample, sequenced in a study of blood T cells in healthy people across ages. Using a J-beta primer mix together with a sample-barcoded 5' primer, a second PCR was run for about 6 to 12 cycles. Via MiXCR, TCRdb re-called the 5' RACE reads, giving one row per CDR3 protein. The sample lists approximately 880,000 distinct CDR3 sequences; about 44% were seen once. The sample taken for sequencing was blood. Receptor source: a man in his thirties or forties in good health.

The J gene is TRBJ1-2, the V gene TRBV28; unclear D gene. CDR1 is MDHEN, CDR2 SYDVKM, per germline. There are 12 residues in the CDR3. Trimming shortened V by 7 bases and J by 5 bases, and 11 bases separated the two germline ends. CDR3 bases: TGTGCCAGCATCTCTTCGGGGTATGGCTACACCTTC. Amino acids: CASISSGYGYTF.

This sequence joins TRBV20-1 and TRBJ1-3, with a possible D match to TRBD1 (5 bases). The germline gives CDR1 DFQATT, CDR2 SNEGSKA (reference sequence). CDR3 size: 14 residues. The V end lost 6 bases, the J end lost 5 bases, and 17 bases lay between the germline ends. CDR3 amino acids: CSALTPDTRNTIYF. CDR3 DNA sequence: TGCAGTGCCCTTACTCCGGACACCCGAAACACCATATATTTT.

The chain combines TRBV18 with TRBJ1-1; tentatively, D is TRBD1 (5 bases). Trimming stripped 0 bases from V and 6 bases from J, with 8 bases between. The germline gives CDR1 KGHSH, CDR2 LQKENI. The CDR3 has 13 amino acids. The CDR3 sequence is CASSPPRQSEAFF. The CDR3 DNA reads as TGTGCCAGCTCACCACCGAGACAGTCTGAAGCTTTCTTT. The variable domain in full, completed from reference TRBV18 and TRBJ1-1, reads NAGVMQNPRHLVRRRGQEARLRCSPMKGHSHVYWYRQLPEEGLKFMVYLQKENIIDESGMPKERFSAEFPKEGPSILRIQQVVRGDSAAYFCASSPPRQSEAFFGQGTRLTVV.

V usage is TRBV4-3 and J usage is TRBJ1-3, with 12 bases that match TRBD1. CDR1 LGHNA and CDR2 YSLEER come from the germline V gene. V gave up 6 bases and J gave up 4 bases; unmatched junction bases: 7. The CDR3 covers 16 residues. CDR3 coding DNA: TGCGCCAGCAGGCCCGGGACAGGGGGCTTAGGAAACACCATATATTTT. Amino acid sequence: CASRPGTGGLGNTIYF.

The chain joins TRBV25-1 to TRBJ2-3, with 13 bases fitting TRBD2. The CDR3 runs to 16 residues. V dropped 6 bases and J dropped 3; count of bases not matched to a gene: 6. Germline V gives CDR1 MGHDK, CDR2 SYGVNS. Written as DNA, the CDR3 is TGTGCCAGCAGACCTTGGACTAGCGGGGGAACAGATACGCAGTATTTT. Amino acid sequence: CASRPWTSGGTDTQYF.

This clonotype was observed a single time. The chain combines TRBV27 with TRBJ2-1; TRBD2 might be the D (7 bases). Trimming left V 0 bases short and J 6 bases short, with 15 bases between. CDR3 length: 16 residues. Germline CDR1 is MNHEY and CDR2 is SMNVEV (reference sequence). The CDR3 DNA reads as TGTGCCAGCAGTTTATCTGGGGAGGGGGTAACCAATGAGCAGTTCTTC. Its translation: CASSLSGEGVTNEQFF.

This clonotype came up a few times. The chain couples TRBV29-1 to TRBJ2-3; D is unclear. The V gene's germline CDR1 is SQVTM and CDR2 ANQGSEA. CDR3 length equals 11 residues. Trimming left V 6 bases short and J 6 bases short, with 10 bases between. The chain's CDR3 is CSVESRDTQYF. CDR3 coding DNA: TGCAGCGTGGAATCGAGGGATACGCAGTATTTT.

CDR3 protein: CASSLVGVSSYNEQFF. The CDR3 DNA reads as TGTGCCAGCAGCTTAGTAGGGGTCAGCTCCTACAATGAGCAGTTCTTC. The rearrangement links TRBV7-9 to TRBJ2-1, with TRBD1 as a possible D gene (5 bases). Germline V gives CDR1 SEHNR, CDR2 FQNEAQ (reference sequence). Trimming left V 1 base short and J 0 bases short, with 10 bases between. There are 16 residues in the CDR3. The full variable domain, its missing parts supplied by reference TRBV7-9 and TRBJ2-1, is DTGVSQNPRHKITKRGQNVTFRCDPISEHNRLYWYRQTLGQGPEFLTYFQNEAQLEKSRLLSDRFSAERPKGSFSTLEIQRTEQGDSAMYLCASSLVGVSSYNEQFFGPGTRLTVL.

The chain is built from TRBV7-2 and TRBJ2-3; D remains unclear. V was shortened by 3 bases and J by 2 bases, with 15 bases between the two germline ends. From germline, CDR1 is SGHTA and CDR2 FQGNSA. The length of the CDR3 is 16 residues. CDR3 nucleotides: TGTGCCAGCAGCTTTAATTTACCTGCGATCACAGATACGCAGTATTTT. Amino acids: CASSFNLPAITDTQYF.

This clonotype has just a few counts. This chain joins TRBV10-3 and TRBJ2-5, with D hard to call. The germline CDR1 and CDR2 sequences are ENHRY and SYGVKD. V lost 1 base and J lost 11, with 14 bases in between. The CDR3 spans 13 residues. The chain's CDR3 is CAISELGYYEQYF. The CDR3 coding sequence is TGTGCCATCAGTGAGTTGGGGTACTATGAGCAGTACTTC.

The sample holds a few counts of this clonotype. This rearrangement joins TRBV9 to TRBJ2-4, with D perhaps matching TRBD1 (6 bases). Near its end, the DNA agrees better with TRBJ2-7, so the J call may be wrong. The CDR3 totals 16 residues. Germline loops: CDR1 SGDLS, CDR2 YYNGEE. The CDR3 reads CASSVAPGTTLYEQYF. The CDR3 DNA follows: TGTGCCAGCAGCGTAGCGCCAGGGACAACTCTATACGAGCAGTACTTC.

Here the CDR3 DNA reads TGCAGTGCAAGCGGGACAGCCAAGGGGACGAATGGCTACACCTTC. It translates to CSASGTAKGTNGYTF. This chain links TRBV20-1 with TRBJ1-2, with TRBD1 identical over 7 bases. Germline CDR1 is DFQATT and CDR2 is SNEGSKA (reference sequence). V shed 6 bases and J 6 bases; nucleotides not matched to a gene: 16. This CDR3 contains 15 residues.

The J gene is TRBJ1-5, the V gene TRBV7-9; TRBD1 matches 8 bases. V was pared by 5 bases and J by 4 bases, with 7 bases of the junction left unmatched. The CDR3 is made up of 15 amino acids. The germline V gene has CDR1 SEHNR and CDR2 FQNEAQ (reference sequence). The CDR3 region has the DNA TGTGCCAGCAGCCCGTTGCAGGGGGCAAATCAGCCCCAGCATTTT. Its translation is CASSPLQGANQPQHF.